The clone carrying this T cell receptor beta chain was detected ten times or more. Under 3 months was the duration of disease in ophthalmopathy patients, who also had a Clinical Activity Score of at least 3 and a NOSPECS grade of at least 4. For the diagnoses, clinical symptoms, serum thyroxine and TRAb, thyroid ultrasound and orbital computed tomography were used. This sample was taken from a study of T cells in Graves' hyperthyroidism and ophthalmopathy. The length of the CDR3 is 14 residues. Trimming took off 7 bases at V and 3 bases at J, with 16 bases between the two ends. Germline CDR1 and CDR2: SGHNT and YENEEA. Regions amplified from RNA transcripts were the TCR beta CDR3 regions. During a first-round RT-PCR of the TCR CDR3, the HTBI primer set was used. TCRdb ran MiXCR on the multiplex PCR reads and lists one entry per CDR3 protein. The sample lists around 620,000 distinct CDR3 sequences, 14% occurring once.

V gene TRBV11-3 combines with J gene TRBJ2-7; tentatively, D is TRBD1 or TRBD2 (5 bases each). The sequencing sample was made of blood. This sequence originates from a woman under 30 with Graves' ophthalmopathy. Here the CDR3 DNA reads TGTGCCAGCACCTTGGGGGTAGGGAACTACGAGCAGTACTTC. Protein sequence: CASTLGVGNYEQYF.